Listed here are 15 T cell receptor beta chains from one sample, sequenced in a study of blood T cell dynamics during melanoma immunotherapy. Time point of the sample: pre-treatment baseline. The assay was immunoSEQ multiplex PCR, and TCRdb's table has in-frame clones only and misses some. The profile shows under 4,000 clones, more than 95% of them singletons. This material consisted of effector memory CD8+ T cells from blood, taken from a patient treated with checkpoint blockade. The receptor set was obtained from a human donor with melanoma.

V is TRBV7-6 and J is TRBJ2-7; the D is unclear. CDR1 and CDR2 (germline): SGHVS, FNYEAQ. This CDR3 contains 13 residues. The V gene lost 8 bases and the J gene lost 6 bases, with 17 bases spanning the gap. The DNA of the CDR3 is TGTGCCAGCGGCCCCGCCGAGTTGTTCGAGCAGTACTTC. Protein sequence: CASGPAELFEQYF.

The V gene is TRBV19, the J gene TRBJ2-7; TRBD1 matches at 8 bases. The ends lost 7 bases at V and 3 bases at J; junction bases unmatched: 8. Germline V gives CDR1 LNHDA, CDR2 SQIVND (reference sequence). This CDR3 has 14 residues. The CDR3 sequence: CASNPGQGFYEQYF. In nucleotides, the CDR3 is TGTGCCAGTAACCCAGGACAGGGTTTCTACGAGCAGTACTTC.

The chain joins TRBV7-9 to TRBJ2-3; TRBD1 is a possible D gene (6 bases). V lost 3 bases, J lost 0 bases, and 16 bases lay in between. The CDR3 runs to 17 residues. Germline loops: CDR1 SEHNR, CDR2 FQNEAQ (reference sequence). CDR3 sequence reads: CASSFELQGPSTDTQYF. The CDR3 DNA reads TGTGCCAGCAGCTTCGAGCTACAGGGCCCTAGCACAGATACGCAGTATTTT. Variable domain in full (rest from reference TRBV7-9 and TRBJ2-3): DTGVSQNPRHKITKRGQNVTFRCDPISEHNRLYWYRQTLGQGPEFLTYFQNEAQLEKSRLLSDRFSAERPKGSFSTLEIQRTEQGDSAMYLCASSFELQGPSTDTQYFGPGTRLTVL.

This chain uses TRBV6-5 with TRBJ2-5, with D uncertain. V was clipped by 2 bases and J by 4 bases, with 2 bases between them. The CDR3 length is 11 residues. CDR1 and CDR2 from the germline V gene are MNHEY and SVGAGI. This CDR3 is CASSYRETQYF. CDR3 DNA sequence: TGTGCCAGCAGTTACAGAGAGACCCAGTACTTC.

The chain is built from TRBV7-2 and TRBJ2-1; TRBD2 agrees at 10 bases. The CDR3 totals 16 residues. V lost 2 bases and J lost 5; bases outside the gene matches: 6. Germline CDR1 is SGHTA and CDR2 is FQGNSA. The CDR3 reads CASSLILAGLNNEQFF. CDR3 in DNA: TGTGCCAGCAGCTTAATACTAGCGGGGTTAAACAATGAGCAGTTCTTC.

The chain joins TRBV9 to TRBJ2-7, with a weak D call TRBD2 (6 bases). Trimming removed 4 bases from V and 1 base from J, with 12 bases in between. Germline V gene data show CDR1 as SGDLS and CDR2 as YYNGEE. The CDR3 is 14 amino acids. The CDR3: CASSPGERSYEQYF. The CDR3 region has the DNA TGTGCCAGCAGCCCGGGGGAGCGTTCCTACGAGCAGTACTTC.

This clone was observed a single time. The chain links TRBV27 to TRBJ1-1; no reliable D call. Germline assignment: CDR1 MNHEY and CDR2 SMNVEV (reference sequence). CDR3 length: 13 residues. Trimming stripped 6 bases from V and 2 bases from J, with 10 bases between. For the CDR3, the DNA is TGTGCCAGCAGACAGAACGCCAACACTGAAGCTTTCTTT. Its protein is CASRQNANTEAFF.

V usage is TRBV27 and J usage is TRBJ2-2; D not certain. Looked up from germline, CDR1 is MNHEY and CDR2 is SMNVEV (reference sequence). The CDR3 is 11 residues long. The ends were cut back, 4 bases at V and 4 bases at J, with 1 base in the middle. The CDR3 DNA reads as TGTGCCAGCAGTTCCACCGGGGAGCTGTTTTTT. It yields the protein CASSSTGELFF.

The chain combines TRBV5-6 with TRBJ1-5; D remains ambiguous. The V gene lost 2 bases and the J gene lost 9 bases, with 21 bases spanning the gap. The CDR3 consists of 16 residues. CDR1 and CDR2 from the germline V gene are SGHDT and YYEEEE. The CDR3 spells CASSLSHSGVLLPQHF. CDR3 nucleotides: TGTGCCAGCAGCTTATCCCACAGCGGGGTTTTGTTGCCCCAGCATTTT.

The chain combines TRBV5-6 with TRBJ2-7; 8 nucleotides line up with TRBD1. CDR3 length equals 14 residues. Germline V gene data show CDR1 as SGHDT and CDR2 as YYEEEE. Trimming at V came to 0 bases and at J to 3 bases, leaving 2 bases not matched to a gene. The CDR3 sequence is CASSLADRVYEQYF. The DNA for the CDR3 is TGTGCCAGCAGCTTGGCGGACAGGGTCTACGAGCAGTACTTC.

The chain recombines TRBV27 with TRBJ2-3; D is unresolved. V was shortened by 5 bases and J by 2 bases, with 5 bases between the two germline ends. This CDR3 has 12 amino acids. Germline CDR1 and CDR2: MNHEY and SMNVEV (reference sequence). The CDR3 region has the DNA TGTGCCAGCAGTCCTAACACAGATACGCAGTATTTT. Encoded protein: CASSPNTDTQYF.

This chain joins TRBV6-1 and TRBJ2-1; D call uncertain. CDR1 is MNHNS, CDR2 SASEGT, per germline. Deletions cut 6 bases from V and 7 bases from J, with 4 bases between. The CDR3 totals 10 residues. The CDR3 region is CASRYNEQFF. The CDR3 nucleotides read TGTGCCAGCAGATATAATGAGCAGTTCTTC.

This rearrangement joins TRBV11-3 to TRBJ2-7; possibly TRBD2 for D (6 bases). The CDR3 has 15 residues. With 0 bases removed from V and 0 bases from J, the gap between germline ends came to 9 bases. Per germline, CDR1 SGHNT and CDR2 YENEEA. CDR3 residues: CASSLDLGSSYEQYF. The CDR3, as DNA: TGTGCCAGCAGCTTAGATCTCGGGAGCTCCTACGAGCAGTACTTC.

V gene TRBV5-1 combines with J gene TRBJ2-1, with 9 bases aligning to TRBD1. Per the germline V gene, CDR1 is SGHRS and CDR2 is YFSETQ. Losses at the gene ends were 3 bases for V and 8 bases for J; bases not matched to a gene: 12. The CDR3 has 16 residues. CDR3 region: CASSWDPGQGLYEQFF. The CDR3 nucleotides read TGCGCCAGCAGCTGGGACCCGGGACAGGGTTTATATGAGCAGTTCTTC.

This clone was counted a single time. The V and J genes are TRBV19 and TRBJ1-1; no reliable D call. Germline V gene lookup returns CDR1 LNHDA and CDR2 SQIVND (reference sequence). Trimming took off 2 bases at V and 4 bases at J, with 11 bases between the two ends. The CDR3 covers 14 residues. CDR3 bases: TGTGCCAGTAGTATACTGGGGTACGTCACTGAAGCTTTCTTT. It translates to CASSILGYVTEAFF.